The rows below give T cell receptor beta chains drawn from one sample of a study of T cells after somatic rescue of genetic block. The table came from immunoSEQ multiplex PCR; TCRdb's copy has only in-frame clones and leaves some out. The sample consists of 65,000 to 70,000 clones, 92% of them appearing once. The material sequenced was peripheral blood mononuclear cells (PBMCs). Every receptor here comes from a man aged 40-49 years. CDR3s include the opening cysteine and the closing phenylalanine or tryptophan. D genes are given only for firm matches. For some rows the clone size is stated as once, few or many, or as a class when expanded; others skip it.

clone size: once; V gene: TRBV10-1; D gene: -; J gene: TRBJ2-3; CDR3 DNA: TGCGCCAGCAGTGAGGGAGAGGGGACAGATACGCAGTATTTT; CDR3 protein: CASSEGEGTDTQYF
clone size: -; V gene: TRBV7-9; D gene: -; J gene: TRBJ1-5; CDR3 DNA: TGTGCCCACAACTTTGGGCAGCCCCAGCATTTT; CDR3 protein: CAHNFGQPQHF
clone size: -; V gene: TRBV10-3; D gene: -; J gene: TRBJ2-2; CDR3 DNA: TGTGCCATCAGTTTGGGGGGAACCGGGGAGCTGTTTTTT; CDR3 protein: CAISLGGTGELFF
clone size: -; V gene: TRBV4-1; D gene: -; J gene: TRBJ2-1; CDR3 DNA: TGCGCCAGCAGCTGGGGAACTTACAATGAGCAGTTCTTC; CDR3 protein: CASSWGTYNEQFF
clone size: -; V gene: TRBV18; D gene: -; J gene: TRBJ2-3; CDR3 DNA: TGTGCCAGCTCACCCTCCCCCGGACAGTTCACAGATACGCAGTATTTT; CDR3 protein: CASSPSPGQFTDTQYF
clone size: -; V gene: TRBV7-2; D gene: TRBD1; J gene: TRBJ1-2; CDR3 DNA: TGTGCCAGCAGCTTAAGGGGGCCGAGGCAGGCAGGCGACTATGGCTACACCTTC; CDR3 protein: CASSLRGPRQAGDYGYTF
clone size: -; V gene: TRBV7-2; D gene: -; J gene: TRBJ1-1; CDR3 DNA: TGTGCCAGCAGCGCATCCGGGACGGCGGGAAACACTGAAGCTTTCTTT; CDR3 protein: CASSASGTAGNTEAFF
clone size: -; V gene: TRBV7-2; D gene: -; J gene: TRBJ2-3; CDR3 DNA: TGTGCCAGCAGAGGATCAGGGGATACGCAGTATTTT; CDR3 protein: CASRGSGDTQYF
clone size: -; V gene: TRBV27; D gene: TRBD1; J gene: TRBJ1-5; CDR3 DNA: TGTGCCAGCAGTGAAAGGGACAGGGGCAATCAGCCCCAGCATTTT; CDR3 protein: CASSERDRGNQPQHF
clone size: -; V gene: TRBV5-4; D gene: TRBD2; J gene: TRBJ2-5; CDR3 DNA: TGTGCCAGCAGCTTGGAAAGGACAACTAGCGGGAGGTTCCAGACCCAGTACTTC; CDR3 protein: CASSLERTTSGRFQTQYF
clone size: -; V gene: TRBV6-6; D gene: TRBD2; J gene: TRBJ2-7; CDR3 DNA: TGTGCCAGCAGTTACAGTCCTAGCGGCCCCTACGAGCAGTACTTC; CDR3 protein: CASSYSPSGPYEQYF
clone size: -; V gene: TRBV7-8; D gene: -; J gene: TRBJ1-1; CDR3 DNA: TGTGCCAGCAGCCGATGGGGGGCTGAAGCTTTCTTT; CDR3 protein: CASSRWGAEAFF
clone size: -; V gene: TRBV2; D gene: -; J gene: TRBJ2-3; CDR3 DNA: TGTGCCAGCAGTGAAGGAGGCCCCGCAGATACGCAGTATTTT; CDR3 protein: CASSEGGPADTQYF
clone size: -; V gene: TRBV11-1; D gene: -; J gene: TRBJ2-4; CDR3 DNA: TGTGCCAGCAGCTTAACTGGCAGGGCCAACATTCAGTACTTC; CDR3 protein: CASSLTGRANIQYF
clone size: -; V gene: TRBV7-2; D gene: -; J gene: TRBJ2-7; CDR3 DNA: TGTGCCAGCAGCTTAGATCGTAGCGGCGACTACGAGCAGTACTTC; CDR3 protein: CASSLDRSGDYEQYF
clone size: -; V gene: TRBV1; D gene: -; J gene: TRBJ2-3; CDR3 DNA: TGCACCAGCAGCCTTCAGCCCCCCCCTATAGCGGGGGTCACAGATACGCAGTATTTT; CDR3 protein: CTSSLQPPPIAGVTDTQYF
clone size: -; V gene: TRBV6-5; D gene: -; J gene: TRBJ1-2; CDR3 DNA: TGTGCCACCTTAGCTAACTATGGCTACACCTTC; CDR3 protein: CATLANYGYTF
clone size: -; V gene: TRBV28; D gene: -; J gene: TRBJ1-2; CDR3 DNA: TGTGCCAGCAGTTTGGACAGTGGAGTCGCCCTTCTAAGGGGTCTCTATGGCTACACCTTC; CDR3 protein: CASSLDSGVALLRGLYGYTF
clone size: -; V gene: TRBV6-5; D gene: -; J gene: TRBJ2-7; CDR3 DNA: TGTGCCAGCACTAGAACGGGGGCCGTCTCCTACGAGCAGTACTTC; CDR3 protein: CASTRTGAVSYEQYF
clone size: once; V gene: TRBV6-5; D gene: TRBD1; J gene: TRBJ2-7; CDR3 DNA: TGTGCCAGCAGTTACACGGGACAGGATTACGAGCAGTACTTC; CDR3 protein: CASSYTGQDYEQYF
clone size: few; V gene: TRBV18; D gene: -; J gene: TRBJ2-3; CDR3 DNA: TGTGCCAGCTCACCTGCTAGAGATACGCAGTATTTT; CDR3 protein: CASSPARDTQYF
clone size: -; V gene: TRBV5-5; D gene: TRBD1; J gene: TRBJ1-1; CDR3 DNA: TGTGCCAGCATGTTTGGGCAGGGGGTGACTGAAGCTTTCTTT; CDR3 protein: CASMFGQGVTEAFF
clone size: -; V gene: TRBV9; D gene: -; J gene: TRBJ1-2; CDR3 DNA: TGTGCCAGCAGCGTACTATCAGGAGCTTTTAACTATGGCTACACCTTC; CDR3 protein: CASSVLSGAFNYGYTF
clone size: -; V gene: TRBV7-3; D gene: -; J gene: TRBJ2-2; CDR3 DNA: TGTGCCAGCAGCTTCTACTCATCCACCGGGGAGCTGTTTTTT; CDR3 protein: CASSFYSSTGELFF
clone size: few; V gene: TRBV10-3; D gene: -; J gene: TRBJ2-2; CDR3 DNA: TGTGCCGTGGGGCTTTCGAGCCGACCGAACACCGGGGAGCTGTTTTTT; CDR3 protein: CAVGLSSRPNTGELFF
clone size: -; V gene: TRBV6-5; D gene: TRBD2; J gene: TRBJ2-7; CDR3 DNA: TGTGCCAGCAGTCGAGGACTAGCGGGGGGTTACGAGCAGTACTTC; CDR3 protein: CASSRGLAGGYEQYF
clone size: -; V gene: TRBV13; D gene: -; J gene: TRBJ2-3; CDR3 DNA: TGTGCCAGCAGCTTTGGTCCTCCGGCGGGGCGCCGTCTCGCAGATACGCAGTATTTT; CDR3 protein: CASSFGPPAGRRLADTQYF
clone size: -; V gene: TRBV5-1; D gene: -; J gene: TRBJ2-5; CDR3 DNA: TGCGCCAGCAGCACCCGGGACCACATCGGAGAGACCCAGTACTTC; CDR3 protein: CASSTRDHIGETQYF
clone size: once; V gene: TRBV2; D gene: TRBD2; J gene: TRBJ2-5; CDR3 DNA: TGTGCCAGCTCGCCGGGACTAGCACAAGAGACCCAGTACTTC; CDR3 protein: CASSPGLAQETQYF
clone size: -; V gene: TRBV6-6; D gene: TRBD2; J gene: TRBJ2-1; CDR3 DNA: TGTGCCAGCAAGAGCGGGGGCTACAATGAGCAGTTCTTC; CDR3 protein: CASKSGGYNEQFF
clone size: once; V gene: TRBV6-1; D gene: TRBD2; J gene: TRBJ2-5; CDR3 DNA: TGTGCCAGTCTCCCGGGGGGGGCTGAGACCCAGTACTTC; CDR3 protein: CASLPGGAETQYF
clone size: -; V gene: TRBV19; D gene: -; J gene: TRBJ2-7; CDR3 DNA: TGTGCCAGTAGTATGGACCTTCCCTACGAGCAGTACTTC; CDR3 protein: CASSMDLPYEQYF
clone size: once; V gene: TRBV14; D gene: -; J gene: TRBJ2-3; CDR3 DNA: TGTGCCAGCAGCCAAGCATGGCGGGGCACAGATACGCAGTATTTT; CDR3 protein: CASSQAWRGTDTQYF
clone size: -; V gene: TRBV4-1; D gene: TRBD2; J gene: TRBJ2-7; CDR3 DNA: TGCGCCAGCAGCCGGTCGCTAGCGGCCGCCTACGAGCAGTACTTC; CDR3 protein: CASSRSLAAAYEQYF
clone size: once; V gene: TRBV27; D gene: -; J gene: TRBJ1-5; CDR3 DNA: TGTGCCAGCAGTTTATCCCCCTTCAATCAGCCCCAGCATTTT; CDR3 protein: CASSLSPFNQPQHF
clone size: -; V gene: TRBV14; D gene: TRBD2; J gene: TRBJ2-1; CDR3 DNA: TGTGCCAGCAGCCAAGAACCCTGGACTAGCGACGACAATGAGCAGTTCTTC; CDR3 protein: CASSQEPWTSDDNEQFF
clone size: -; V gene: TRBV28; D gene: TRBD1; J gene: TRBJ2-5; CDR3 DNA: TGTGCCAGCAGTGGCCCCGGACAGGGTGAAGAGACCCAGTACTTC; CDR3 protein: CASSGPGQGEETQYF
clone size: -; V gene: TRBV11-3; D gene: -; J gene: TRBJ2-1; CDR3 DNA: TGTGCCAGCAGCGCGGGACTCGAGCAGTTCTTC; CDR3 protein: CASSAGLEQFF
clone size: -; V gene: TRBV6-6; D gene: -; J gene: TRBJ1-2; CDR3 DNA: TGTGCCAGCAGTCCCCCGGGGCAGGGCGGCACCTTC; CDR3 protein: CASSPPGQGGTF
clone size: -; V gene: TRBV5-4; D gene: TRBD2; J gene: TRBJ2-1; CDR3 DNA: TGTGCCAGCAGCGGCGGGGGGACTAGGGGGCAGTTCTTC; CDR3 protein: CASSGGGTRGQFF
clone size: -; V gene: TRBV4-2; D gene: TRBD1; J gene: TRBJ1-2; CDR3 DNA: TGTGCCAGCAGCCAAGATTCGTCGGAGGGGGCTCTGGCTGGCTACACCTTC; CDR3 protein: CASSQDSSEGALAGYTF
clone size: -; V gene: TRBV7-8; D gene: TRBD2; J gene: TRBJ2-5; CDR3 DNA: TGTGCCAGCAGCCCCGAACTAGCGGGAGGTAGGGAGACCCAGTACTTC; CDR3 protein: CASSPELAGGRETQYF
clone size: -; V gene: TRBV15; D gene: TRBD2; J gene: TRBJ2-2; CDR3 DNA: TGTGCCACCAGCAGAGAGGGTTGGGAGGGCCAAACCGGGGAGCTGTTTTTT; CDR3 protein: CATSREGWEGQTGELFF
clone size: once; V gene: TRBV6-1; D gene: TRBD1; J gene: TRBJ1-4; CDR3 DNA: TGTGCCAGCAGGACAGGGTGGAATGAAAAACTGTTTTTT; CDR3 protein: CASRTGWNEKLFF
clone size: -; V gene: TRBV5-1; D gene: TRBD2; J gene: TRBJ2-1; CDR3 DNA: TGCGCCAGCAGCGTGACTAGCGGGAGAGCAGGTGAGCAGTTCTTC; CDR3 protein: CASSVTSGRAGEQFF
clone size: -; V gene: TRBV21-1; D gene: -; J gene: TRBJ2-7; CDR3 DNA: TGTGCCAGCAGCAAAGCGCAGGGAATTGGGACCTACGAGCAGTACTTC; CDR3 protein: CASSKAQGIGTYEQYF
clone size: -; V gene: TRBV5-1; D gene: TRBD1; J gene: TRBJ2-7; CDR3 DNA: TGCGCCAGCAGCGGACAGGGGATGTCCCTCGAGCAGTACTTC; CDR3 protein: CASSGQGMSLEQYF
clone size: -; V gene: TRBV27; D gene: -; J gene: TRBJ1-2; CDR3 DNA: TGTGCCAGCAGTCCTATCTTGGCAGGATCAAGTGGCTACACCTTC; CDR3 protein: CASSPILAGSSGYTF
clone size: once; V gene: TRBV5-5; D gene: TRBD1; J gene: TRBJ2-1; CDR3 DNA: TGTGCCAGCAGCAAGACAGGGGTAACTTACAATGAGCAGTTCTTC; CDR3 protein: CASSKTGVTYNEQFF
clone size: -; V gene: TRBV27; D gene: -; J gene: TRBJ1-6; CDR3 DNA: TGTGCCAGCAGTTTCGTGGGGGGCCGAGGTTCACCCCTCCACTTT; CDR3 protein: CASSFVGGRGSPLHF
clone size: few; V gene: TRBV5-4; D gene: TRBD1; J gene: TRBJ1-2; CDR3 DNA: TGTGCCAGCAGCCCCGACAGGGGTTATGGCTACACCTTC; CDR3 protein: CASSPDRGYGYTF
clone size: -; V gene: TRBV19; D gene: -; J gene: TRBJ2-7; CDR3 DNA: TGTGCCAGTAGTATCTTCGGAAGTGGCTCCTACGAGCAGTACTTC; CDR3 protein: CASSIFGSGSYEQYF
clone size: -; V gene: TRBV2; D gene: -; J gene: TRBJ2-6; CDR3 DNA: TGTGCCAGCAGTGAGGACCATGGGGCCAACGTCCTGACTTTC; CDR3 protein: CASSEDHGANVLTF
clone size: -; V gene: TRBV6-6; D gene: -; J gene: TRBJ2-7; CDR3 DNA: TGTGCCAGCAGTTACTCGATCGCTAGGAGCTCCTACGAGCAGTACTTC; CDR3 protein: CASSYSIARSSYEQYF